This entry lists 17 T cell receptor beta chains sequenced from one sample in a study of control samples from healthy donors and cancer patients (TCRdb year 2020). The method behind the library was the immunoSEQ multiplex PCR assay. TCRdb re-hosts the immuneACCESS table, in-frame sequences only. Its copies lack some clones; in the studies checked, an unresolved V gene accounts for under half of them, and the cause for the rest is not known. The sample profile shows 250,000 to 300,000 clones; approximately 80% of them were found once. The leading ten clones occupy less than 15% of the sample. The material sequenced was PBMCs. These receptors all stem from a woman aged 60-70 years with lung cancer.

This clone has a handful of counts. This rearrangement joins TRBV19 to TRBJ1-2; perhaps TRBD1 as D (5 bases). The CDR3 loop spans 13 amino acids. Trimming took off 3 bases at V and 2 bases at J, with 7 bases between the two ends. Germline assignment: CDR1 LNHDA and CDR2 SQIVND (reference sequence). For the CDR3, the DNA is TGTGCCAGTAGTATGGGGGAAAACTATGGCTACACCTTC. It encodes CASSMGENYGYTF.

The chain recombines TRBV2 with TRBJ2-7, with D unclear. In germline, CDR1 is SNHLY, CDR2 FYNNEI. This CDR3 has 11 residues. V was trimmed by 8 bases and J by 7 bases, leaving 12 bases between them. The CDR3 region is CASSWGREQYF. CDR3 nucleotides: TGTGCCAGCTCATGGGGAAGAGAGCAGTACTTC.

Only a few counts were recorded for this clone. The DNA for the CDR3 is TGTGCCAGTAGTATATCAGGGCTTCGAAGCACTGAAGCTTTCTTT. This sequence encodes CASSISGLRSTEAFF. The rearrangement uses TRBV19 and TRBJ1-1; possibly TRBD1 for D (5 bases). The CDR3 spans 15 residues. V was trimmed by 2 bases and J by 4 bases, leaving 14 bases between them. Germline-derived CDR1 and CDR2 are LNHDA and SQIVND (reference sequence). Combining the CDR3 with reference TRBV19 and TRBJ1-1 gives the whole variable domain DGGITQSPKYLFRKEGQNVTLSCEQNLNHDAMYWYRQDPGQGLRLIYYSQIVNDFQKGDIAEGYSVSREKKESFPLTVTSAQKNPTAFYLCASSISGLRSTEAFFGQGTRLTVV.

The chain recombines TRBV5-4 with TRBJ2-3; the D gene is possibly TRBD1 (6 bases). Trimming took 0 bases from V and 0 from J, leaving 8 bases between them. CDR3 length: 15 amino acids. Germline lookup yields CDR1 SGHNT and CDR2 YYREEE (reference sequence). The CDR3 loop is CASSLETGSTDTQYF. The CDR3 DNA reads as TGTGCCAGCAGCTTGGAGACAGGTAGCACAGATACGCAGTATTTT.

The chain carries TRBV20-1 and TRBJ2-7; D is ambiguous. CDR3 length equals 10 residues. The germline CDR1 and CDR2 sequences are DFQATT and SNEGSKA (reference sequence). Trimming removed 1 base at V and 7 bases at J, with 5 bases between. In nucleotides, the CDR3 is TGCAGTGCTAGAGTAGAGGAGCAGTACTTC. This sequence encodes CSARVEEQYF.

V gene TRBV6-6 combines with J gene TRBJ2-7; D unresolved. Germline V lookup: CDR1 MNHNY, CDR2 SVGAGI (reference sequence). Trimming shortened V by 2 bases and J by 0 bases, and 8 bases separated the two germline ends. The CDR3 length is 14 residues. The CDR3: CASSYVSSSYEQYF. CDR3 coding DNA: TGTGCCAGCAGTTACGTTAGCAGCTCCTACGAGCAGTACTTC.

The V and J genes are TRBV2 and TRBJ2-2, with 10 bases matching TRBD1. Trimming at V came to 4 bases and at J to 4 bases, leaving 3 bases not matched to a gene. This CDR3 has 15 residues. Germline lookup yields CDR1 SNHLY and CDR2 FYNNEI. The CDR3 loop is CASSVRDRGTGELFF. The CDR3 region has the DNA TGTGCCAGCAGTGTACGGGACAGGGGCACCGGGGAGCTGTTTTTT.

The rearrangement uses TRBV4-1 and TRBJ1-3, with 7 bases that match TRBD1. J was trimmed by 4 bases and V by 1 base; bases with no gene match: 7. CDR1 is MGHRA, CDR2 YSYEKL, per germline. The CDR3 is 16 residues long. CDR3 sequence: CASSQGDRVAGNTIYF. CDR3 nucleotide sequence: TGCGCCAGCAGCCAAGGAGACAGGGTTGCGGGAAACACCATATATTTT.

The rearrangement uses TRBV7-9 and TRBJ1-1; unclear D gene. V was clipped by 3 bases and J by 1 base, with 15 bases between them. The CDR3 is made up of 16 amino acids. Germline CDR1 is SEHNR and CDR2 is FQNEAQ (reference sequence). The CDR3 reads CASSFWLANRNTEAFF. The CDR3 DNA is TGTGCCAGCAGCTTTTGGTTGGCAAACAGGAACACTGAAGCTTTCTTT.

The rearrangement links TRBV25-1 to TRBJ2-1, with D perhaps TRBD1 (5 bases). Trimming left V 3 bases short and J 9 bases short, with 24 bases between. The CDR3 sequence is 17 residues long. CDR1 and CDR2 (germline): MGHDK, SYGVNS. CDR3 amino acids: CASSDPVGLGHLREQFF. The DNA of the CDR3 is TGTGCCAGCAGTGACCCGGTAGGCCTTGGACATCTACGTGAGCAGTTCTTC.

This clone was detected only a few times. The chain links TRBV19 to TRBJ1-5; possible D gene TRBD1, 6 bases. Germline assignment: CDR1 LNHDA and CDR2 SQIVND (reference sequence). The V end lost 1 base, the J end lost 2 bases, and 15 bases lay between the germline ends. This CDR3 contains 17 residues. This CDR3 reads CASSIGGRAGGNQPQHF. CDR3 DNA sequence: TGTGCCAGTAGTATAGGCGGCAGGGCAGGGGGCAATCAGCCCCAGCATTTT.

Here the CDR3 DNA reads TGTGCCAGCAGTTCCCTAGCGGGGGGGCCTGGCAGTGAGCAGTTCTTC. It is translated as CASSSLAGGPGSEQFF. J is TRBJ2-1 and V is TRBV6-4, with 12 nucleotides matching TRBD2. The CDR3 covers 16 residues. Trimming removed 5 bases from V and 9 bases from J; junction bases left unmatched: 11. The germline V gene encodes CDR1 MRHNA and CDR2 SNTAGT.

The table lists this clone with a few counts. This chain links TRBV4-2 with TRBJ2-7, with D perhaps TRBD1 (6 bases). The CDR3 sequence is 15 residues long. From germline, CDR1 is LGHNA and CDR2 YNFKEQ. The V and J ends lost 1 base and 6 bases respectively, with 16 bases between them. CDR3 sequence (DNA): TGTGCCAGCAGCCAAGCATGGGACATAGCACCCGAGCAGTACTTC. This sequence encodes CASSQAWDIAPEQYF.

The chain uses TRBV30 and TRBJ2-7; 7 nucleotides agree with TRBD2. This CDR3 comprises 12 residues. Germline CDR1 reads GTSNPN; CDR2 reads SVGIG (reference sequence). J lost 6 bases, V lost 0 bases, and 2 bases had no gene match. This CDR3 is CAWSVTGGEQYF. The CDR3 DNA follows: TGTGCCTGGAGTGTAACGGGGGGCGAGCAGTACTTC.

V and J are TRBV12-3 or TRBV12-4 and TRBJ1-1; D unclear. V lost 3 bases, J lost 0 bases, and 5 bases lay in between. This CDR3 has 13 residues. The CDR3 sequence: CASSLGMNTEAFF. CDR3 nucleotide sequence: TGTGCCAGCAGTTTGGGGATGAACACTGAAGCTTTCTTT.

The chain uses TRBV10-1 and TRBJ2-2; unclear D gene. V lost 6 bases and J 7 bases, leaving 12 bases between the germline ends. Germline values: CDR1 WNHNN, CDR2 SYGVQD (reference sequence). The CDR3 consists of 13 residues. CDR3: CASRPTVDGELFF. CDR3 coding DNA: TGCGCCAGCAGACCGACGGTTGACGGGGAGCTGTTTTTT.

A few counts support this clone. The V gene is TRBV11-2, the J gene TRBJ2-6; D call uncertain. Germline V CDR1 and CDR2: SGHAT, FQNNGV. The V end was cut by 2 bases, the J end by 0 bases, with 2 bases between. This CDR3 is 14 amino acids long. CDR3 coding DNA: TGTGCCAGCAGCTTACACTCTGGGGCCAACGTCCTGACTTTC. Its translation: CASSLHSGANVLTF.